The 9 T cell receptor beta chains below all came from one sample that was sequenced in a study of response to subunit inactivated influenza vaccine. TCRdb itself ran the RT-PCR reads through MiXCR, one entry per CDR3 protein. The data hold around 760,000 distinct CDR3 sequences, with around 13% observed a single time. The sequenced sample was PBMCs from blood, obtained roughly 15 days before vaccination. The receptors here all came from a man between 50 and 59 years old who received an inactivated influenza vaccine.

This clonotype was detected only a few times. One end of the junction fails to match germline, which may point to a read error. The chain is built from TRBV10-2 and TRBJ2-5; 11 bases match TRBD2. This CDR3 comprises 20 residues. Germline V gene data show CDR1 as WSHSY and CDR2 as SAAADI. The CDR3 spells CASSESRLAGGQTTQQTQYF. CDR3 nucleotide sequence: TGCGCCAGCAGTGAGTCAAGGCTAGCGGGGGGACAAACAACCCAACAGACCCAGTACTTC.

This clonotype was found a few times. The gene calls are TRBV7-9 and TRBJ2-5; D ambiguous. The germline gives CDR1 SEHNR, CDR2 FQNEAQ (reference sequence). The CDR3 consists of 15 residues. V shed 0 bases and J shed 2 bases, with 10 bases lying between them. CDR3 in amino acids: CASSLASVIQETQYF. CDR3 DNA sequence: TGTGCCAGCAGCTTAGCGTCAGTGATACAAGAGACCCAGTACTTC.

There are a few counts of this clonotype. The rearrangement joins TRBV7-8 to TRBJ2-7, with TRBD2 identical over 10 bases. This CDR3 spans 17 amino acids. In germline, CDR1 is SGHVS, CDR2 FQNEAQ. V was pared by 6 bases and J by 2 bases, with 13 bases of the junction left unmatched. The CDR3 here is CASRPPRASGRPYEQYF. In DNA form, the CDR3 reads TGTGCCAGCAGGCCCCCACGGGCTAGCGGGAGACCCTACGAGCAGTACTTC.

The V call is TRBV30, the J call TRBJ2-7; either TRBD1 or TRBD2 may fit D (5 bases each). The V end lost 2 bases, the J end lost 2 bases, and 16 bases lay between the germline ends. Per germline, CDR1 GTSNPN and CDR2 SVGIG (reference sequence). This CDR3 comprises 15 residues. Written as DNA, the CDR3 is TGTGCCTGGAGTAAAGACAGAGGGGCAACCTACGAGCAGTACTTC. Amino acid sequence: CAWSKDRGATYEQYF.

V and J are TRBV20-1 and TRBJ2-2; tentatively, D is TRBD2 (5 bases). Trimming pared 0 bases from V and 5 bases from J, leaving 10 bases between. The length of the CDR3 is 14 residues. Germline values: CDR1 DFQATT, CDR2 SNEGSKA (reference sequence). Here the CDR3 reads CSARDLTGTGELFF. The DNA of the CDR3 is TGCAGTGCTAGAGATCTTACGGGGACCGGGGAGCTGTTTTTT.

The V call is TRBV20-1, the J call TRBJ2-3, with TRBD2 identical over 8 bases. Germline lookup yields CDR1 DFQATT and CDR2 SNEGSKA (reference sequence). The CDR3 contains 14 residues. Trimming at V came to 5 bases and at J to 4 bases, leaving 8 bases not matched to a gene. CDR3 DNA: TGCAGTGCTCGACGGGGGGGTAGCCCAGATACGCAGTATTTT. Amino acids: CSARRGGSPDTQYF.

This clonotype was picked up many times. This chain links TRBV6-5 with TRBJ2-7; TRBD2 agrees at 7 bases. V trimming: 2 bases; J trimming: 3 bases; junction bases outside the gene matches: 1. CDR3 length: 13 amino acids. CDR1 and CDR2 (germline): MNHEY, SVGAGI. The CDR3 reads CASSYGGSYEQYF. The CDR3 DNA is TGTGCCAGCAGTTACGGCGGGAGCTACGAGCAGTACTTC.

The V and J genes are TRBV28 and TRBJ1-1, with D perhaps matching TRBD1 (5 bases). The germline V gene has CDR1 MDHEN and CDR2 SYDVKM. V lost 5 bases to trimming and J lost 4 bases, with 11 bases between them. CDR3 length equals 13 residues. The CDR3 sequence: CASSPQGTTEAFF. The CDR3 DNA sequence: TGTGCCAGCAGTCCGCAGGGTACCACTGAAGCTTTCTTT.

This clonotype was seen repeatedly, ten times or more. The gene calls are TRBV6-2 or TRBV6-3 and TRBJ2-7; D perhaps matches TRBD1 (5 bases). V was pared by 2 bases and J by 2 bases, with 7 bases between. The CDR3 is 13 residues long. Germline CDR1 is MNHEY and CDR2 is SVGEGT. The CDR3 DNA sequence: TGTGCCAGCAGTTACGGCAGGGCCTACGAGCAGTACTTC. Translated, it gives CASSYGRAYEQYF.